This TCR beta chain was captured in a study of OX40 agonist ivuxolimab in advanced cancers. Study-wide background: Three patients had partial responses: one hepatocellular carcinoma, two cutaneous melanoma.

Assay: immunoSEQ multiplex PCR; the TCRdb copy retains only in-frame clones and omits some. The sample carries fewer than 70,000 clones, roughly 80% recorded once. CDR1 and CDR2 (germline): LNHDA, SQIVND (reference sequence). The CDR3 runs to 15 residues. V lost 5 bases and J lost 8; bases outside the gene matches: 11. This sequence was found in an adult with an advanced solid tumor such as melanoma, head and neck, liver or kidney cancer. V gene TRBV19 combines with J gene TRBJ2-1, with 8 nucleotides matching TRBD1. Sample: CD4+ or CD8+ T cells sorted from blood, taken in a trial of the OX40 agonist ivuxolimab. In nucleotides, the CDR3 is TGTGCCAGTAGTCCCCGGGCAGGGGGCCGGGATGAGCAGTTCTTC. Translated, it gives CASSPRAGGRDEQFF.